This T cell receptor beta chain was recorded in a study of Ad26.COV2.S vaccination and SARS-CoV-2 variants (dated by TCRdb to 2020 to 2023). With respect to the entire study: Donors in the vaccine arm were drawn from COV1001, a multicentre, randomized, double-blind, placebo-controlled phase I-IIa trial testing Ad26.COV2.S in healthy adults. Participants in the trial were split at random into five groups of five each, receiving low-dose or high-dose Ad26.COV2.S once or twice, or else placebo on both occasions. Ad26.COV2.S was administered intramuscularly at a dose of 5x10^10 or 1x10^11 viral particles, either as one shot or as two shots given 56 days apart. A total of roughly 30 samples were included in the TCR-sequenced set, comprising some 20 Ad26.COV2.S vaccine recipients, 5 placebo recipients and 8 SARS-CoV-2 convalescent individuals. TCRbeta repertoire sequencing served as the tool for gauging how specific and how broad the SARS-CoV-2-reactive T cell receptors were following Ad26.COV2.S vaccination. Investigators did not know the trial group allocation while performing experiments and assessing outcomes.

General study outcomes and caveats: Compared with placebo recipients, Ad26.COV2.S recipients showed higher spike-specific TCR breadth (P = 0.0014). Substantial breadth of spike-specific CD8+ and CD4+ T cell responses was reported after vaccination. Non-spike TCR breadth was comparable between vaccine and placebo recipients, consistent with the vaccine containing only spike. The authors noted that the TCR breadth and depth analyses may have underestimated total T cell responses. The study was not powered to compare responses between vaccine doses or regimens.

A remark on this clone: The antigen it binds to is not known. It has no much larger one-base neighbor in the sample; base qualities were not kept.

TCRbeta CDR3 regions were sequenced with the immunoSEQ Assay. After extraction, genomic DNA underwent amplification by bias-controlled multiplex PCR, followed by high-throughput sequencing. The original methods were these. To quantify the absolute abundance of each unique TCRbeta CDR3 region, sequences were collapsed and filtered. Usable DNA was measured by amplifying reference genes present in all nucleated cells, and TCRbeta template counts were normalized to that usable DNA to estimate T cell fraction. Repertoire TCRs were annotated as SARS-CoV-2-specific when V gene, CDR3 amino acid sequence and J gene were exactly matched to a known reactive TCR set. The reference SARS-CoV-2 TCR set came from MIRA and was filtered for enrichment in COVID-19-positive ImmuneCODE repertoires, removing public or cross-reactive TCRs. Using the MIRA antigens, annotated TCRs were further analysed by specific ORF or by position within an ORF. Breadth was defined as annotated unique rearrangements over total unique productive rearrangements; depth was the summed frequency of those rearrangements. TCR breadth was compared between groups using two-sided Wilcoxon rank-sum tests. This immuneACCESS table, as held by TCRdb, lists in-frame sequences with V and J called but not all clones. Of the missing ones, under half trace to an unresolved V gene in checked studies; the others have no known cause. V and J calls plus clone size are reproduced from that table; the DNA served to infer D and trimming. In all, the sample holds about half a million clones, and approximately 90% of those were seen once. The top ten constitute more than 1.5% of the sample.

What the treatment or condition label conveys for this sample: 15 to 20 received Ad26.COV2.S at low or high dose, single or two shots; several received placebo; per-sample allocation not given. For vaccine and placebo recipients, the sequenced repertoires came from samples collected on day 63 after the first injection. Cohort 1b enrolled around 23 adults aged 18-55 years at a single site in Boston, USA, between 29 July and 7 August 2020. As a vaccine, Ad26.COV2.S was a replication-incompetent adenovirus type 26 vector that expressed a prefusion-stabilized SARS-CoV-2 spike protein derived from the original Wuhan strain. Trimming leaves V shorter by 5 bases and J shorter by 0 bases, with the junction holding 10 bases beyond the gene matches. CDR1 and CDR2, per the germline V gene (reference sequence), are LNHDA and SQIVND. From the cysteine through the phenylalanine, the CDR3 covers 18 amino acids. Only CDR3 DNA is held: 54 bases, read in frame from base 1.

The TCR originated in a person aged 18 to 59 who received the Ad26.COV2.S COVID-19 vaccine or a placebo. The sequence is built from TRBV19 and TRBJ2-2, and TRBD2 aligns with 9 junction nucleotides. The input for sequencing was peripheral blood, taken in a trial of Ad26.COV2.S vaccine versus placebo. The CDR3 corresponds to CASSPWATSGPNTGELFF. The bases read TGTGCCAGTAGTCCGTGGGCCACTAGCGGGCCGAACACCGGGGAGCTGTTTTTT. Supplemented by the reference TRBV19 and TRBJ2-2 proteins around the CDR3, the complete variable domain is DGGITQSPKYLFRKEGQNVTLSCEQNLNHDAMYWYRQDPGQGLRLIYYSQIVNDFQKGDIAEGYSVSREKKESFPLTVTSAQKNPTAFYLCASSPWATSGPNTGELFFGEGSRLTVL.